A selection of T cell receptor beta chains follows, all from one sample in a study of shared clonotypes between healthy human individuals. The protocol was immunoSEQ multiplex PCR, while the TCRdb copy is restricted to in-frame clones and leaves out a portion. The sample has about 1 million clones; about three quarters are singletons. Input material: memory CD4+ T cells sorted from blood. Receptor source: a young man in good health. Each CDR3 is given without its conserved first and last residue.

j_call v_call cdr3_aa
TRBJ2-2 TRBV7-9 ASSLALANAGELF
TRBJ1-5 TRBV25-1 ASSALTGNQPQH
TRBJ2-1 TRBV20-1 SAITGNEQF
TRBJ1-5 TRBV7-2 ASSFQGLSNQPQH
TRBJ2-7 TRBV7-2 ASSLESGDSYEQY
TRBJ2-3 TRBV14 ASSLNLADTQY
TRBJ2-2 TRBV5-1 ASSLANNAGELF
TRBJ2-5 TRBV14 ASSQGARETQY
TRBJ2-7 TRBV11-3 ASSPGGTSRSEQY
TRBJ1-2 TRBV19 ASSTAGAIGGYT
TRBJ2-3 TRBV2 ASSAGTDTQY
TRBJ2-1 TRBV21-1 ARIQVYNEQF
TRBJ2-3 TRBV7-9 ASSYGTTDTQY
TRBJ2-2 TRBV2 ASSGLTGELF
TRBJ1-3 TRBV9 ASSVNQGGSGNTIY
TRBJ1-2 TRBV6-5 ASTRGQGNYGYT
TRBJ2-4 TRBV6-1 ASSDSEADIQY
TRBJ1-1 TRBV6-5 ASSYSRGNTEAF
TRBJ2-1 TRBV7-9 ASAFSGGRLNEQF
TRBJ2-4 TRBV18 ASSPDLLAKNIQY
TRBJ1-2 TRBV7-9 ASSSQGNNYGYT
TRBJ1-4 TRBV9 ASSPQGQGGRKLF
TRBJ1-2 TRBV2 ASERTSGHGYT
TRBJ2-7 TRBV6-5 ASSYIRGQGEQY
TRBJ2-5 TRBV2 ASSARPPLD